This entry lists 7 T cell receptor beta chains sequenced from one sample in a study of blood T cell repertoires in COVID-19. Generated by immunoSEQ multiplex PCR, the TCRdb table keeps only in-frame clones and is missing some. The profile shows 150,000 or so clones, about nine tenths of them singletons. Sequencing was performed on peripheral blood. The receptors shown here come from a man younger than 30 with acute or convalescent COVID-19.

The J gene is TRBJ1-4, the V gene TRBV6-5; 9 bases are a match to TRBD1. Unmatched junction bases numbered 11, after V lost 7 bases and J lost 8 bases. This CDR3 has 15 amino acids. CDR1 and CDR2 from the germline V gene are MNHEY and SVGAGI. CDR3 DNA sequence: TGTGCCAGCAATCCAACAGGGGGCGCAGGGGAAAAACTGTTTTTT. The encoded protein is CASNPTGGAGEKLFF.

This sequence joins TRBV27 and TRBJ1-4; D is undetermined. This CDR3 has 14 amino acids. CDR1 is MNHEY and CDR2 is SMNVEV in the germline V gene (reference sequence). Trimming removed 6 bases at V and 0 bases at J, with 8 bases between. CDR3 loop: CASRSDATNEKLFF. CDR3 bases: TGTGCCAGCAGGTCAGATGCAACTAATGAAAAACTGTTTTTT.

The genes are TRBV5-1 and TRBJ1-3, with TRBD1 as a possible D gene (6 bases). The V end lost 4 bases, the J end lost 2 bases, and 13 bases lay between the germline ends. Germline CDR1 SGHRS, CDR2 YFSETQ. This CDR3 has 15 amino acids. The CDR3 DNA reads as TGCGCCAGCAGCCTCCGGGACAACCCTGGAAACACCATATATTTT. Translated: CASSLRDNPGNTIYF.

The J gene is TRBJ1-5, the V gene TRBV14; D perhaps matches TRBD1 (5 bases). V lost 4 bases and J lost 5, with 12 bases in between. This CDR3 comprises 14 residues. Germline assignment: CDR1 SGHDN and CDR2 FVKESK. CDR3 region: CASSPKGRDQPQHF. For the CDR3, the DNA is TGTGCCAGCAGCCCCAAGGGGCGAGATCAGCCCCAGCATTTT.

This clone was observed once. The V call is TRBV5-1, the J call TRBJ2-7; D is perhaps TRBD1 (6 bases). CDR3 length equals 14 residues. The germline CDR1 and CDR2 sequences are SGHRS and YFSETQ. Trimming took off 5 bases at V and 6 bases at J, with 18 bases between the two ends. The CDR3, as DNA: TGCGCCAGCAGAGCACAGGGAACGGTACTCGAGCAGTACTTC. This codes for CASRAQGTVLEQYF.

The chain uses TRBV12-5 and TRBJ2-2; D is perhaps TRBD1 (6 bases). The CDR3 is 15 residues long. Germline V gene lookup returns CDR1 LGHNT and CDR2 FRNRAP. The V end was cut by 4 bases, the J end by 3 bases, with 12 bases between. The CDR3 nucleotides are TGTGCTAGTGGTTCAGGGGTTACGGACACCGGGGAGCTGTTTTTT. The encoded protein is CASGSGVTDTGELFF.

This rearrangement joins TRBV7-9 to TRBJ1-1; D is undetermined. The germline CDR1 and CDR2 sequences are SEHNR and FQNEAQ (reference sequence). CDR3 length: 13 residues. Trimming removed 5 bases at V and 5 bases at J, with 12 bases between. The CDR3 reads CASSATSGTEAFF. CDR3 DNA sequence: TGTGCCAGCAGCGCCACTTCCGGGACTGAAGCTTTCTTT.